This is a list of T cell receptor beta chains from one sample in a study of blood T cell repertoires in COVID-19. Assay: immunoSEQ multiplex PCR; the TCRdb copy retains only in-frame clones and omits some. The table shows about 350,000 clones, with almost 90% occurring only once. The sequenced material came from PBMCs or T cells enriched from blood (not recorded which). Every receptor here comes from a woman aged 25 to 39 who had been exposed to COVID-19. Each CDR3 is given with its conserved first and last residue. A D gene is named only where the DNA matches it firmly. Some rows mark clone size as missing; the rest say once, few, many or name a class of expanded clone.

TRBD2,.,TRBV9,TRBJ2-7,TGTGCCAGCAGCGTAGATGGGGGGACTACAAACTACGAGCAGTACTTC,CASSVDGGTTNYEQYF
TRBD2,few,TRBV24-1,TRBJ2-2,TGTGCCACCAGTGATTTATCACTAGCGGGCACCGGGGAGCTGTTTTTT,CATSDLSLAGTGELFF
TRBD2,.,TRBV9,TRBJ2-3,TGTGCCAGCAGCGATAGCGGGTCCGGGACAGATACGCAGTATTTT,CASSDSGSGTDTQYF
.,.,TRBV18,TRBJ2-1,TGTGCCAGCTCGGAAGAACAGGGGGGGATTCTCGACAATGAGCAGTTCTTC,CASSEEQGGILDNEQFF
.,.,TRBV7-6,TRBJ2-1,TGTGCCAGCAGCTATCTATACAATGAGCAGTTCTTC,CASSYLYNEQFF
.,.,TRBV5-1,TRBJ2-3,TGCGCCAGCAGCGGGAGCGGCACAGATACGCAGTATTTT,CASSGSGTDTQYF
.,.,TRBV3-1/TRBV3-2,TRBJ2-1,TGTGCCAGCAGCCAAGAGAGTTGGGCACACTACAATGAGCAGTTCTTC,CASSQESWAHYNEQFF
TRBD1,once,TRBV9,TRBJ1-3,TGTGCCAGCAGCGTACGGGAACAGGGGGCTAGAGGAAACACCATATATTTT,CASSVREQGARGNTIYF
TRBD2,.,TRBV7-6,TRBJ2-7,TGTGCCAGCAGATCAACCGGGACTAGCGAGCAGTACTTC,CASRSTGTSEQYF
.,.,TRBV3-1/TRBV3-2,TRBJ1-2,TGTGCCAGCAGCCAAGATTCGGGGGTTTATGGCTACACCTTC,CASSQDSGVYGYTF
TRBD1,.,TRBV3-1/TRBV3-2,TRBJ2-7,TGTGCCAGCAGCCCCCGGCCGGGACAGGCCGGGGAGCAGTACTTC,CASSPRPGQAGEQYF
TRBD2,.,TRBV12-5,TRBJ2-3,TGTGCTAGTGGCGCCGGACTAGCGTACACAGATACGCAGTATTTT,CASGAGLAYTDTQYF
TRBD1,.,TRBV15,TRBJ2-1,TGTGCCACCAGCACCATAACGGGACAGGACTACAATGAGCAGTTCTTC,CATSTITGQDYNEQFF
TRBD1,.,TRBV10-3,TRBJ2-1,TGTGCCATCAAGGGACAGGCCCAGGATGAGCAGTTCTTC,CAIKGQAQDEQFF
TRBD1,.,TRBV2,TRBJ2-5,TGTGCCAGCAGTGAACGGACAGGGTGGGAGACCCAGTACTTC,CASSERTGWETQYF
.,.,TRBV9,TRBJ2-1,TGTGCCAGCAGCGCGAAACTAGGAGTGGGCAATGAGCAGTTCTTC,CASSAKLGVGNEQFF
TRBD1,.,TRBV5-4,TRBJ2-2,TGTGCCAGCAGCCAAGGGACAGGGGGCGCAGGCGGGGAGCTGTTTTTT,CASSQGTGGAGGELFF
.,few,TRBV7-9,TRBJ1-1,TGTGCCAGCAGCGGGGACAAGGGAGGGACTGAAGCTTTCTTT,CASSGDKGGTEAFF
.,.,TRBV12-3/TRBV12-4,TRBJ2-1,TGTGCCAGCAGCTCCCTAGCGTGGGAGCAGTTCTTC,CASSSLAWEQFF
TRBD2,.,TRBV10-2,TRBJ2-3,TGCGCCAGCAGTGGACGAATTGGCGGGAGGGCTGCAGATACGCAGTATTTT,CASSGRIGGRAADTQYF
.,.,TRBV27,TRBJ2-7,TGTGCCAGCAGTTTTCCATCAGGGGAGGGTGGGTACGAGCAGTACTTC,CASSFPSGEGGYEQYF
.,few,TRBV19,TRBJ1-5,TGTGCCAGTAGATCGAGTGGGGGCGCGAGATCTCCGCCCCAGCATTTT,CASRSSGGARSPPQHF
TRBD1,once,TRBV18,TRBJ2-5,TGTGCCAGCTCCGAAGACAGGGACCAAGAGACCCAGTACTTC,CASSEDRDQETQYF
TRBD1,.,TRBV28,TRBJ1-2,TGTGCCAGCAGCCTTGACAGGGATTCAGGCTACACCTTC,CASSLDRDSGYTF
.,.,TRBV18,TRBJ1-4,TGTGCCAGCTCACCCCTATCGGGGGGCGATGAAAAACTGTTTTTT,CASSPLSGGDEKLFF
.,.,TRBV18,TRBJ1-1,TGTGCCAGCTCACTACAGGGTGTGAGTCCTGAAGCTTTCTTT,CASSLQGVSPEAFF
TRBD1,.,TRBV27,TRBJ1-2,TGTGCCAGCAGTTTTTTAAGGGGGCGAGGGACTAACTATGGCTACACCTTC,CASSFLRGRGTNYGYTF
TRBD1,.,TRBV19,TRBJ2-6,TGTGCCAGTAGATACTTACAGGGGGCGTCCTCTGGGGCGGCCAACGTCCTGACTTTC,CASRYLQGASSGAANVLTF
TRBD1,.,TRBV18,TRBJ1-4,TGTGCCAGCTCACCACAGGGACAGGGCGGTGAAAAACTGTTTTTT,CASSPQGQGGEKLFF
.,.,TRBV7-3,TRBJ2-7,TGTGCCAGCAGCCGCCGCGGGGTCGGGGAGCAGTACTTC,CASSRRGVGEQYF
.,.,TRBV2,TRBJ1-3,TGTGCCATCTTCGGGACACTTGGAAACACCATATATTTT,CAIFGTLGNTIYF
TRBD2,.,TRBV10-3,TRBJ2-7,TGTGCCATCAGTACTGCCGGGACTAGCGGGATCTACGAGCAGTACTTC,CAISTAGTSGIYEQYF
TRBD1,.,TRBV19,TRBJ1-1,TGTGCCAGTAGTATCGGGAGGACAGGGGGCTCTGAAGCTTTCTTT,CASSIGRTGGSEAFF
TRBD2,.,TRBV6-5,TRBJ2-3,TGTGCCAGCAGCTACGGACTAGCGGGGAACACAGATACGCAGTATTTT,CASSYGLAGNTDTQYF
.,few,TRBV19,TRBJ2-2,TGTGCCAGTAGTAAGGCGGGAAACACCGGGGAGCTGTTTTTT,CASSKAGNTGELFF
.,.,TRBV28,TRBJ2-1,TGTGCCAGCAGTTTGGGGCGTTGGGCTAGCGCATCCTCCTACAATGAGCAGTTCTTC,CASSLGRWASASSYNEQFF
.,.,TRBV27,TRBJ2-7,TGTGCCAGCAGTTTTTCTCAGGGGTACGAGCAGTACTTC,CASSFSQGYEQYF
TRBD1,.,TRBV2,TRBJ1-2,TGTGCCAGCGGGACAGGGAGTAATAGCTATGGCTACACCTTC,CASGTGSNSYGYTF
.,.,TRBV9,TRBJ2-7,TGTGCCAGCAGCGTAGCCCCGGGTTATTCCTACGAGCAGTACTTC,CASSVAPGYSYEQYF
TRBD1,.,TRBV19,TRBJ2-1,TGTGCCAGTGGTCCGGGACAGGTTAGGTACAATGAGCAGTTCTTC,CASGPGQVRYNEQFF